These 23 T cell receptor beta chains were sequenced from one sample in a study of OX40 agonist ivuxolimab in advanced cancers. Clones were read by immunoSEQ multiplex PCR, and TCRdb kept only the in-frame ones, dropping some. The data contain 63,000 or so clones, approximately 81% of them singletons. Sample: CD4+ or CD8+ T cells sorted from blood, taken in a trial of the OX40 agonist ivuxolimab. The receptor set was obtained from an adult with an advanced solid tumor such as melanoma, head and neck, liver or kidney cancer.

This rearrangement joins TRBV5-1 to TRBJ2-5; D is undetermined. CDR1 SGHRS and CDR2 YFSETQ come from the germline V gene. V gave up 0 bases and J gave up 2 bases, with 8 bases separating them. The CDR3 loop spans 14 amino acids. In nucleotides, the CDR3 is TGCGCCAGCAGCTTGGTTGTAGGGCAAGAGACCCAGTACTTC. This encodes CASSLVVGQETQYF.

This chain connects TRBV30 to TRBJ1-6; D call uncertain. Between the trimmed V and J ends, which lost 3 bases and 11 bases, there was a span of 26 bases. The CDR3 loop spans 17 amino acids. CDR1 and CDR2 (germline): GTSNPN, SVGIG (reference sequence). The CDR3, as DNA: TGTGCCTGGAGGGGATACGTCCGTCCCCTCAAGCGTCCACCCCTCCACTTT. Amino acid sequence: CAWRGYVRPLKRPPLHF.

The V and J genes are TRBV6-6 and TRBJ1-5, with 7 bases aligning to TRBD1. V gave up 11 bases and J gave up 0 bases; unmatched junction bases: 10. This CDR3 contains 15 residues. CDR1 and CDR2 (germline): MNHNY, SVGAGI (reference sequence). Here the CDR3 DNA reads TGTGCCGGCGTAGACAGGGCGCATAGCAATCAGCCCCAGCATTTT. It specifies CAGVDRAHSNQPQHF.

The chain is built from TRBV7-9 and TRBJ1-3; 7 nucleotides line up with TRBD1. Losses at the gene ends were 5 bases for V and 1 base for J; bases not matched to a gene: 5. This CDR3 is 15 amino acids long. Germline CDR1 is SEHNR and CDR2 is FQNEAQ (reference sequence). CDR3 DNA sequence: TGTGCCAGCAGCCAATTCAGGGGGTCTGGAAACACCATATATTTT. Its protein is CASSQFRGSGNTIYF.

The gene calls are TRBV27 and TRBJ1-2; D gene ambiguous. CDR3 size: 13 residues. The V end was cut by 11 bases, the J end by 4 bases, with 17 bases between. Germline loops: CDR1 MNHEY, CDR2 SMNVEV (reference sequence). The DNA of the CDR3 is TGTGCCGGCGAACCTGGGGATGGCTATGGCTACACCTTC. This encodes CAGEPGDGYGYTF.

As regards this clone: This CDR3 is also generated by other DNA sequences in the sample. This chain connects TRBV19 to TRBJ1-5, with a possible D match to TRBD1 (6 bases). The CDR3 is 16 amino acids. Germline V gene sequence: CDR1 LNHDA, CDR2 SQIVND (reference sequence). V dropped 0 bases and J dropped 0 bases, with 9 bases sitting between them. In DNA form, the CDR3 reads TGTGCCAGTAGTATAGACAGGGGTGTTAGCAATCAGCCCCAGCATTTT. The encoded protein is CASSIDRGVSNQPQHF.

The gene calls are TRBV7-2 and TRBJ2-4; no reliable D call. Germline CDR1 SGHTA, CDR2 FQGNSA. CDR3 size: 14 residues. The ends were cut back, 5 bases at V and 0 bases at J, with 8 bases in the middle. The CDR3, as DNA: TGTGCCAGCAGCCTGCACCTAGCCAAAAACATTCAGTACTTC. Translated, it gives CASSLHLAKNIQYF.

This clone has only one observation. The CDR3 spells CSATLRTEAFF. The CDR3 DNA follows: TGCAGTGCCACCCTCCGCACTGAAGCTTTCTTT. The chain carries TRBV20-1 and TRBJ1-1; D ambiguous. The CDR3 has 11 amino acids. Germline V CDR1 and CDR2: DFQATT, SNEGSKA (reference sequence). The V gene lost 6 bases and the J gene lost 4 bases, with 9 bases spanning the gap.

The chain has TRBV2 and TRBJ2-4; unclear D gene. The V and J ends lost 8 bases and 2 bases respectively, with 7 bases between them. There are 12 residues in the CDR3. Germline-derived CDR1 and CDR2 are SNHLY and FYNNEI. CDR3 residues: CASRDPKNIQYF. The DNA for the CDR3 is TGTGCCAGCCGAGACCCCAAAAACATTCAGTACTTC. Complete variable domain (other parts from reference TRBV2 and TRBJ2-4): EPEVTQTPSHQVTQMGQEVILRCVPISNHLYFYWYRQILGQKVEFLVSFYNNEISEKSEIFDDQFSVERPDGSNFTLKIRSTKLEDSAMYFCASRDPKNIQYFGAGTRLSVL.

This clone was counted a few times. The V and J genes are TRBV29-1 and TRBJ1-1; 9 bases match TRBD1. V was pared by 4 bases and J by 6 bases, with 9 bases of the junction left unmatched. The germline CDR1 and CDR2 sequences are SQVTM and ANQGSEA. CDR3 size: 14 residues. The CDR3 coding sequence is TGCAGCGTTGGACAGGGGGGGATAAGCTCTGAAGCTTTCTTT. Protein sequence: CSVGQGGISSEAFF.

The gene calls are TRBV5-1 and TRBJ1-1; D unresolved. Looked up from germline, CDR1 is SGHRS and CDR2 is YFSETQ. Trimming removed 0 bases from V and 0 bases from J, with 12 bases in between. This CDR3 has 16 amino acids. CDR3 loop: CASSLDGRFMNTEAFF. In DNA form, the CDR3 reads TGCGCCAGCAGCTTGGACGGGCGGTTTATGAACACTGAAGCTTTCTTT.

V gene TRBV7-9 combines with J gene TRBJ2-1; 15 nucleotides line up with TRBD2. The CDR3 consists of 15 residues. V was clipped by 4 bases and J by 6 bases; unmatched bases: 1. Germline values: CDR1 SEHNR, CDR2 FQNEAQ (reference sequence). The CDR3 spells CASSSGLAGGNEQFF. CDR3 nucleotides: TGTGCCAGCAGCTCGGGACTAGCGGGAGGCAATGAGCAGTTCTTC.

The chain employs TRBV6-5 and TRBJ2-4; no reliable D call. Germline V gene lookup returns CDR1 MNHEY and CDR2 SVGAGI. The germline V and J ends were trimmed by 0 bases and 7 bases, with 7 bases remaining between them. CDR3 length: 13 residues. CDR3 sequence: CASSYSGRNIQYF. The CDR3 DNA sequence: TGTGCCAGCAGTTACTCTGGAAGGAACATTCAGTACTTC.

This chain links TRBV5-4 with TRBJ1-3; 7 nucleotides agree with TRBD1. The V segment lost 2 bases and the J segment 12 bases; nucleotides outside the gene matches: 8. Germline CDR1 reads SGHNT; CDR2 reads YYREEE (reference sequence). This CDR3 region has 13 residues. The CDR3 protein is CASSFAHGTVIYF. In nucleotides, the CDR3 is TGTGCCAGCAGCTTCGCACACGGGACAGTCATATATTTT.

V and J are TRBV27 and TRBJ1-1; D ambiguous. CDR1 and CDR2 from the germline V gene are MNHEY and SMNVEV (reference sequence). Trimming left V 2 bases short and J 6 bases short, with 13 bases between. The CDR3 runs 14 residues. CDR3 sequence: CASSLGGFGAEAFF. The CDR3 nucleotides read TGTGCCAGCAGTTTAGGAGGGTTTGGGGCTGAAGCTTTCTTT.

The CDR3 spells CASSLGTGGAYEQYF. CDR3 nucleotide sequence: TGTGCCAGCAGTTTAGGGACAGGGGGGGCCTACGAGCAGTACTTC. V is TRBV28 and J is TRBJ2-5; the match to TRBD1 covers 11 bases. TRBJ2-7 matches the DNA end more closely, so the J call is doubtful. This CDR3 is 15 amino acids long. In germline, CDR1 is MDHEN, CDR2 SYDVKM.

J is TRBJ1-1 and V is TRBV7-3; D call uncertain. Germline assignment: CDR1 SGHTA and CDR2 FQGTGA. This CDR3 spans 14 amino acids. V dropped 3 bases and J dropped 0 bases, with 8 bases sitting between them. CDR3 bases: TGTGCCAGCAGCTTTGGCAGAATGAACACTGAAGCTTTCTTT. It specifies CASSFGRMNTEAFF.

This sequence joins TRBV5-4 and TRBJ2-7; TRBD1 aligns across 8 bases. The J segment lost 7 bases and the V segment lost 4 bases, leaving 13 bases of the junction unmatched. The CDR3 extends over 15 amino acids. Germline loops: CDR1 SGHNT, CDR2 YYREEE (reference sequence). The chain's CDR3 is CASSRALQGAGEQYF. The CDR3 bases are TGTGCCAGCAGCCGGGCCCTGCAGGGGGCGGGGGAGCAGTACTTC.

The V and J genes are TRBV4-1 and TRBJ1-1; D may be TRBD1 (6 bases). CDR1 is MGHRA, CDR2 YSYEKL, per germline. This CDR3 comprises 15 residues. V lost 2 bases and J 0 bases, leaving 10 bases between the germline ends. CDR3 amino acids: CASSQWQGLNTEAFF. The CDR3 nucleotides read TGCGCCAGCAGCCAATGGCAGGGGTTGAACACTGAAGCTTTCTTT.

The table lists this clone with a few counts. The V and J genes are TRBV28 and TRBJ1-2; possible D gene TRBD1, 6 bases. The CDR3 consists of 14 residues. Trimming took 1 base from V and 8 from J, leaving 14 bases between them. The germline V gene encodes CDR1 MDHEN and CDR2 SYDVKM. The CDR3 sequence is CASSLYGGAGGYTF. The CDR3 region has the DNA TGTGCCAGCAGTTTATATGGGGGCGCCGGGGGCTACACCTTC.

This chain's CDR3 is CASSQALWGARNIQYF. DNA for the CDR3: TGCGCCAGCAGCCAAGCCCTTTGGGGGGCGCGGAACATTCAGTACTTC. The V call is TRBV4-3, the J call TRBJ2-4, with D possibly called TRBD1 or TRBD2 (6 bases each). V dropped 1 base and J dropped 7 bases, with 17 bases sitting between them. The CDR3 spans 16 residues. The germline gives CDR1 LGHNA, CDR2 YSLEER.

The chain employs TRBV5-1 and TRBJ2-3, with 8 positions matching TRBD2. The CDR3 runs 16 residues. Germline V lookup: CDR1 SGHRS, CDR2 YFSETQ. The V gene end was trimmed by 0 bases and the J gene end by 2 bases; junction bases not matched to a gene: 5. The CDR3 loop reads CASSLDTSGSTDTQYF. CDR3 coding DNA: TGCGCCAGCAGCTTGGACACTAGCGGATCCACAGATACGCAGTATTTT.

J is TRBJ2-5 and V is TRBV29-1; either TRBD1 or TRBD2 may supply D (5 bases each). V was pared by 6 bases and J by 4 bases, with 12 bases between. The CDR3 contains 12 residues. CDR1 is SQVTM and CDR2 is ANQGSEA in the germline V gene. CDR3 amino acids: CSVGTGGETQYF. CDR3 DNA sequence: TGCAGCGTGGGGACCGGTGGAGAGACCCAGTACTTC. Supplemented by reference TRBV29-1 and TRBJ2-5, the full variable domain reads SAVISQKPSRDICQRGTSLTIQCQVDSQVTMMFWYRQQPGQSLTLIATANQGSEATYESGFVIDKFPISRPNLTFSTLTVSNMSPEDSSIYLCSVGTGGETQYFGPGTRLLVL.